The sequence of this T cell receptor (beta chain) was determined in a study of PD-1 blockade in classical Hodgkin lymphoma. Study-level points and caveats: Relapsed/refractory patients reportedly had lower baseline diversity than newly diagnosed patients.

Time point defined: newly diagnosed, previously untreated cHL patient sample. Acting as the comparison were PBMCs from newly diagnosed, untreated classical Hodgkin lymphoma. Using immunoSEQ multiplex PCR, the repertoire was profiled, and TCRdb retains in-frame clones only, with some absent. The table shows tens of thousands of clones, with more than 75% occurring only once. This clone was seen a handful of times. Its antigen is not identified. The germline V and J ends were trimmed by 5 bases and 0 bases, with 11 bases remaining between them. This CDR3 has 15 amino acids. Germline CDR1 MGHDK, CDR2 SYGVNS.

The V call is TRBV25-1, the J call TRBJ1-5, with unresolved D. This TCR was recovered from a human donor with classical Hodgkin lymphoma. The sample comprised peripheral blood mononuclear cells (PBMCs). The CDR3 loop reads CASSPVGYSNQPQHF. The CDR3 region has the DNA TGTGCCAGCAGTCCAGTCGGGTATAGCAATCAGCCCCAGCATTTT.